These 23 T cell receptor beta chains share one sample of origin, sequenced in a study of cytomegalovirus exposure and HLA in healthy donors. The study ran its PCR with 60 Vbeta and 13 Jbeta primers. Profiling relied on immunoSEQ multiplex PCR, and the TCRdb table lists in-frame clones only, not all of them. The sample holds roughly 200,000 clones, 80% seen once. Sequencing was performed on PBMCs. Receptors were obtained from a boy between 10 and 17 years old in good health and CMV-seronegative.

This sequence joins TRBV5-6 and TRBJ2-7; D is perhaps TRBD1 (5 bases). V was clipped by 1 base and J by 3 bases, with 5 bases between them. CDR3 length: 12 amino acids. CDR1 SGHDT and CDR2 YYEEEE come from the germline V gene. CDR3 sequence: CASSLQGYEQYF. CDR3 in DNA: TGTGCCAGCAGCTTGCAGGGCTACGAGCAGTACTTC.

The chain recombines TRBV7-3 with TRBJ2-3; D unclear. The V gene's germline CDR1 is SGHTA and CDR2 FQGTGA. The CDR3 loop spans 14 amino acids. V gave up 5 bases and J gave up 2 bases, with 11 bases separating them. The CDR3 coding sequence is TGTGCCAGCAGCCCAGTCTCCAACACAGATACGCAGTATTTT. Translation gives CASSPVSNTDTQYF.

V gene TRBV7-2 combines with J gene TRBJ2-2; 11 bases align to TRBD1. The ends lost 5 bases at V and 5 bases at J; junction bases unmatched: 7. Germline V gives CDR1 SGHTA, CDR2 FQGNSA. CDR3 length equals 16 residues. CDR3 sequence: CASSAFRDRGTGELFF. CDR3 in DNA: TGTGCCAGCAGCGCGTTCCGGGACAGGGGGACCGGGGAGCTGTTTTTT.

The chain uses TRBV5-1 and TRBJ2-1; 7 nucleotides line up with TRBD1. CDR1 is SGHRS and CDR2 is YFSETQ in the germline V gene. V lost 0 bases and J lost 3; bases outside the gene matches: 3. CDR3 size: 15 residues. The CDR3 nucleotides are TGCGCCAGCAGCTTGGACGGGACAGACTACAATGAGCAGTTCTTC. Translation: CASSLDGTDYNEQFF.

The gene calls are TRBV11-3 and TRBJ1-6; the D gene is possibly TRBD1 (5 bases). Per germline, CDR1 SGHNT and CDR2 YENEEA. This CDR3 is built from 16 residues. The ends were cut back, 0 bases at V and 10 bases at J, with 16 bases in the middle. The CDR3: CASSLDFVQGGSPLHF. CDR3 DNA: TGTGCCAGCAGCTTAGATTTTGTTCAGGGTGGATCACCCCTCCACTTT.

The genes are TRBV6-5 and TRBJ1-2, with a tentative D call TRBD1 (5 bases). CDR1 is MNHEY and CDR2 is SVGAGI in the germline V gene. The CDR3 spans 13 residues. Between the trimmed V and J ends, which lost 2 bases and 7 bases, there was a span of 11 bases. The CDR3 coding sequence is TGTGCCAGCAGTTACACGGGGGTTAGTGGCTACACCTTC. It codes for CASSYTGVSGYTF.

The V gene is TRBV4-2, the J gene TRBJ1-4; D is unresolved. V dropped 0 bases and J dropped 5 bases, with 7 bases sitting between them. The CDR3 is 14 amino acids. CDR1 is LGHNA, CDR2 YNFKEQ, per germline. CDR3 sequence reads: CASSQDLENEKLFF. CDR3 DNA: TGTGCCAGCAGCCAAGATTTGGAGAATGAAAAACTGTTTTTT.

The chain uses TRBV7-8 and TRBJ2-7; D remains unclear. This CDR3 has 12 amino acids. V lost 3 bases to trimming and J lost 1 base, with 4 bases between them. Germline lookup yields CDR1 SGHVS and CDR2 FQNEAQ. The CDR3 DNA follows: TGTGCCAGCAGCTTCGTATCCTACGAGCAGTACTTC. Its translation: CASSFVSYEQYF.

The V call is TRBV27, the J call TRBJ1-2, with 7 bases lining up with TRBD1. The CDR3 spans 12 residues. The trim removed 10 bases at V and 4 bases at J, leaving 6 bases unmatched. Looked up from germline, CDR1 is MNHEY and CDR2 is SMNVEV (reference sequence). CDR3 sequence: CATRDRPYGYTF. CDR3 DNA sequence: TGTGCCACCAGGGACAGACCCTATGGCTACACCTTC.

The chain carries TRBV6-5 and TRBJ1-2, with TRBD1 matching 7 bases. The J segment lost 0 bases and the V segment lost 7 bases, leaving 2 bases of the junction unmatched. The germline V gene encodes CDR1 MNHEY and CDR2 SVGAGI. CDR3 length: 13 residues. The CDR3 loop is CASTGTANYGYTF. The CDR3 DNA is TGTGCCAGCACAGGGACAGCTAACTATGGCTACACCTTC.

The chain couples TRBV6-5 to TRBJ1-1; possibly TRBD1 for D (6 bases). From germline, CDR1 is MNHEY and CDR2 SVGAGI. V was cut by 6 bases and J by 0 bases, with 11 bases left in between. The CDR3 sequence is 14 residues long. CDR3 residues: CASSPGEMNTEAFF. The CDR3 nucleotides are TGTGCCAGCAGCCCAGGGGAAATGAACACTGAAGCTTTCTTT.

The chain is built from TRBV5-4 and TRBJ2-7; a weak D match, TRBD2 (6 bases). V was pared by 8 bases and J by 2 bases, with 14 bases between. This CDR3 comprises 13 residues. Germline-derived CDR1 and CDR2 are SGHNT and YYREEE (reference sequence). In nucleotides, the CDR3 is TGTGCCAGTCACCGGGAGAGTGCCTACGAGCAGTACTTC. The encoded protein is CASHRESAYEQYF.

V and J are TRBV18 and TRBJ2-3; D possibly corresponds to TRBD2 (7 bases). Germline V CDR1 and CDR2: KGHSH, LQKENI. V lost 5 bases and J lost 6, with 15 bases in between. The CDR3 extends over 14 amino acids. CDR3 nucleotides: TGTGCCAGCTCATGGGAGGGGGACTTGGATACGCAGTATTTT. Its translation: CASSWEGDLDTQYF.

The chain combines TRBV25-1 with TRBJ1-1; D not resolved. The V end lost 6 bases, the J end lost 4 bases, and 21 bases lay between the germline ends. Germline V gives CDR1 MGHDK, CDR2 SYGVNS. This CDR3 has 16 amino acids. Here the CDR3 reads CASREARNLGGTEAFF. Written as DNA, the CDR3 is TGTGCCAGCAGGGAGGCCCGGAATCTAGGCGGCACTGAAGCTTTCTTT. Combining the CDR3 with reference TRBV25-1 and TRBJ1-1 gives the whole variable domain EADIYQTPRYLVIGTGKKITLECSQTMGHDKMYWYQQDPGMELHLIHYSYGVNSTEKGDLSSESTVSRIRTEHFPLTLESARPSHTSQYLCASREARNLGGTEAFFGQGTRLTVV.

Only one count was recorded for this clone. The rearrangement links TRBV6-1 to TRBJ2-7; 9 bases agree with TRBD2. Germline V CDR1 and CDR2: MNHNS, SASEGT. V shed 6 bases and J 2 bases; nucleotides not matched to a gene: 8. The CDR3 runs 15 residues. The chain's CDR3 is CASSDFSGRTYEQYF. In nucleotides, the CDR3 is TGTGCCAGCAGCGACTTTAGCGGGAGAACCTACGAGCAGTACTTC.

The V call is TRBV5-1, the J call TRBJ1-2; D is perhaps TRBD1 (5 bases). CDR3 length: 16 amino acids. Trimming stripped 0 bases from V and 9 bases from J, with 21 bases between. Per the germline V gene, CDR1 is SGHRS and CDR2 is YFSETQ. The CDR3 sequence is CASSLGQGGSQRRYTF. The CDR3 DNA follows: TGCGCCAGCAGCTTGGGGCAGGGCGGATCCCAAAGACGCTACACCTTC.

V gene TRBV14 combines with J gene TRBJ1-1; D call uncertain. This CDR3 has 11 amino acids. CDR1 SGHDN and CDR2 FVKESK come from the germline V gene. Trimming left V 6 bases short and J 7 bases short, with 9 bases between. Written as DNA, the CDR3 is TGTGCCAGCAGGAGCCAGGTTGAAGCTTTCTTT. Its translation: CASRSQVEAFF.

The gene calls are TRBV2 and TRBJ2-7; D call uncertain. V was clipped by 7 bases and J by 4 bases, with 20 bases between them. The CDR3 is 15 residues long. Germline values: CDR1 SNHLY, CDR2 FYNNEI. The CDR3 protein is CASNPTWATSYEQYF. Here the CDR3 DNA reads TGTGCCAGCAACCCAACATGGGCCACTTCATACGAGCAGTACTTC.

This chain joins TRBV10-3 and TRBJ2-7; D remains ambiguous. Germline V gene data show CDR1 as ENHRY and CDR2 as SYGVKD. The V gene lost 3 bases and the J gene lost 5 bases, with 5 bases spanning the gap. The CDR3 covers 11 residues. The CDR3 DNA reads TGTGCCATCAGTGATATCCACGAGCAGTACTTC. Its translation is CAISDIHEQYF.

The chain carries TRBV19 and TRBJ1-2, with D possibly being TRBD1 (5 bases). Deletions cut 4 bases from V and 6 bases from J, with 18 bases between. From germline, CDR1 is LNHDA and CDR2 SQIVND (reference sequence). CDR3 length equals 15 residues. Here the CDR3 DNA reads TGTGCCAGTAGTAGGGGCAAAATTATAAGTGATGGCTACACCTTC. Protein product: CASSRGKIISDGYTF.

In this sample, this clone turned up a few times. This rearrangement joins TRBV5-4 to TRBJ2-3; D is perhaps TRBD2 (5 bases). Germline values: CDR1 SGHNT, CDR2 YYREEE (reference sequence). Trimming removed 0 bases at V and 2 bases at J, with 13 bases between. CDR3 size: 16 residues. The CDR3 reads CASSLGFRTFTDTQYF. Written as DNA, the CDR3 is TGTGCCAGCAGCTTGGGGTTCCGGACTTTCACAGATACGCAGTATTTT. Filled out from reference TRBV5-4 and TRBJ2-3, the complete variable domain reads ETGVTQSPTHLIKTRGQQVTLRCSSQSGHNTVSWYQQALGQGPQFIFQYYREEENGRGNFPPRFSGLQFPNYSSELNVNALELDDSALYLCASSLGFRTFTDTQYFGPGTRLTVL.

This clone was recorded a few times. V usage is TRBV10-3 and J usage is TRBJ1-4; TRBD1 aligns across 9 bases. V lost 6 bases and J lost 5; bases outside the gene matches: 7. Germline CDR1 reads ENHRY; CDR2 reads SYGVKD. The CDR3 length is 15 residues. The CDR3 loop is CAIRASGTGNEKLFF. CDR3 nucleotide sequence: TGTGCCATCAGAGCATCCGGGACAGGGAATGAAAAACTGTTTTTT.

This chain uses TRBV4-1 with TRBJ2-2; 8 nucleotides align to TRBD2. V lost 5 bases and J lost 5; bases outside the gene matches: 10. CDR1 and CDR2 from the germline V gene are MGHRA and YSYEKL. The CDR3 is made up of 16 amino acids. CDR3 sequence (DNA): TGCGCCAGCAGCTACGGTAGCGGGACCAGGACCGGGGAGCTGTTTTTT. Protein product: CASSYGSGTRTGELFF.